A single T cell receptor (beta chain) is shown here with its context. Its antigen is not known. At one end the junction does not follow the germline gene, possibly because of a read error. The PCR made use of 60 Vbeta and 13 Jbeta primers. As processed by the authors: In a later analysis, of roughly 73 million unique beta chains, roughly 9.9 million appeared in at least two donors. Sequenced by immunoSEQ multiplex PCR; TCRdb stores in-frame clones only, minus some. The V and J calls and clone size are taken from that table; D and trimming were inferred from the DNA. The sample yields some 120,000 clones, approximately 80% seen once. These data come from a study of cytomegalovirus exposure and HLA in healthy donors. Study-level results: The authors later linked a missense DCLRE1C variant to TCR beta V- and J-gene trimming. The authors later found TCR association rates varying by HLA locus, with DRB1 most and HLA-C fewest.

Germline V gene sequence: CDR1 LNHDA, CDR2 SQIVND (reference sequence). CDR3 size: 14 residues. V gene TRBV19 combines with J gene TRBJ2-3, with D maybe TRBD2 (5 bases). The sample was PBMCs. This TCR was sampled from a male donor in good health and CMV-seropositive. The chain's CDR3 is CASRIAGGSDTQYF. The CDR3 bases are TGTGCCAGTAGAATAGCAGGAGGCTCAGATACGCAGTATTTT. Looking up the rest from reference TRBV19 and TRBJ2-3 gives the full variable domain: DGGITQSPKYLFRKEGQNVTLSCEQNLNHDAMYWYRQDPGQGLRLIYYSQIVNDFQKGDIAEGYSVSREKKESFPLTVTSAQKNPTAFYLCASRIAGGSDTQYFGPGTRLTVL.